A single sample is the source of the 28 T cell receptor beta chains below, sequenced in a study of shared clonotypes between healthy human individuals. Only in-frame clones appear in the TCRdb table, and some are missing; sequencing was by immunoSEQ multiplex PCR. The sample records about 490,000 clones, around three quarters being singletons. The material sequenced was PBMCs. The source is a woman in her forties in good health. Some clones in this sample may be carry-over from other donors' samples.

The V call is TRBV10-3, the J call TRBJ1-1; the D is unclear. The length of the CDR3 is 16 residues. V shed 3 bases and J shed 3 bases, with 17 bases lying between them. Germline CDR1 ENHRY, CDR2 SYGVKD. In DNA form, the CDR3 reads TGTGCCATCAGTGACTATCAGCGGGTCAAGGACACTGAAGCTTTCTTT. It specifies CAISDYQRVKDTEAFF.

The V gene is TRBV7-9, the J gene TRBJ2-1; 9 nucleotides agree with TRBD2. The ends lost 5 bases at V and 7 bases at J; junction bases unmatched: 15. CDR1 is SEHNR, CDR2 FQNEAQ, per germline (reference sequence). The CDR3 loop spans 17 amino acids. CDR3 loop: CASSRNPGSGRWNEQFF. The CDR3 DNA reads TGTGCCAGCAGCCGCAACCCGGGGAGCGGGAGGTGGAATGAGCAGTTCTTC.

CDR3 bases: TGTGCCAGCTCACCCGTGGCCTATATGACCGGGGAGCTGTTTTTT. This encodes CASSPVAYMTGELFF. V is TRBV18 and J is TRBJ2-2; no clear D gene. Trimming removed 3 bases from V and 5 bases from J, with 13 bases in between. The CDR3 sequence is 15 residues long. CDR1 and CDR2 (germline): KGHSH, LQKENI.

The chain links TRBV19 to TRBJ2-1, with 14 bases lining up with TRBD2. This CDR3 is built from 16 residues. Germline CDR1 is LNHDA and CDR2 is SQIVND (reference sequence). V was pared by 5 bases and J by 8 bases, with 8 bases of the junction left unmatched. In DNA form, the CDR3 reads TGTGCCAGTAGTGAAACCGGGACTAGCGGGAGCGATGAGCAGTTCTTC. This encodes CASSETGTSGSDEQFF.

The chain links TRBV28 to TRBJ1-2; D is uncertain. Trimming took off 4 bases at V and 9 bases at J, with 9 bases between the two ends. The CDR3 covers 11 residues. Germline loops: CDR1 MDHEN, CDR2 SYDVKM. The CDR3: CASSSSARYTF. In DNA form, the CDR3 reads TGTGCCAGCAGTTCCTCGGCCCGCTACACCTTC.

The chain joins TRBV18 to TRBJ2-1; D not certain. The CDR3 totals 14 residues. Trimming took 4 bases from V and 6 from J, leaving 13 bases between them. Germline CDR1 and CDR2: KGHSH and LQKENI. The chain's CDR3 is CASSLAQGSNEQFF. CDR3 sequence (DNA): TGTGCCAGCTCACTGGCCCAAGGATCCAATGAGCAGTTCTTC. The complete variable domain, with remaining parts taken from reference TRBV18 and TRBJ2-1, reads NAGVMQNPRHLVRRRGQEARLRCSPMKGHSHVYWYRQLPEEGLKFMVYLQKENIIDESGMPKERFSAEFPKEGPSILRIQQVVRGDSAAYFCASSLAQGSNEQFFGPGTRLTVL.

The chain joins TRBV19 to TRBJ1-5; no clear D gene. V lost 8 bases and J lost 2, with 10 bases in between. In germline, CDR1 is LNHDA, CDR2 SQIVND (reference sequence). CDR3 length equals 13 residues. The CDR3 DNA follows: TGTGCCAGTCTCCCGAGGGGCAATCAGCCCCAGCATTTT. Residues: CASLPRGNQPQHF.

This sequence joins TRBV7-2 and TRBJ2-7; maybe TRBD1 (5 bases). The length of the CDR3 is 14 residues. Deletions cut 2 bases from V and 2 bases from J, with 10 bases between. The germline V gene has CDR1 SGHTA and CDR2 FQGNSA. Written as DNA, the CDR3 is TGTGCCAGCAGCTTACAGGGCCAGCCCTACGAGCAGTACTTC. Translation gives CASSLQGQPYEQYF.

The chain links TRBV28 to TRBJ1-5; no reliable D call. Germline V lookup: CDR1 MDHEN, CDR2 SYDVKM. This CDR3 comprises 12 residues. V dropped 1 base and J dropped 6 bases, with 4 bases sitting between them. The CDR3 nucleotides read TGTGCCAGCAGTTTATTGCGTCAGCCCCAGCATTTT. Its translation is CASSLLRQPQHF.

The chain has TRBV30 and TRBJ2-1, with D perhaps TRBD1 or TRBD2 (5 bases each). V lost 4 bases and J 6 bases, leaving 16 bases between the germline ends. From germline, CDR1 is GTSNPN and CDR2 SVGIG (reference sequence). The length of the CDR3 is 14 residues. CDR3 protein: CAWKRNWGSNEQFF. CDR3 nucleotide sequence: TGTGCCTGGAAAAGAAATTGGGGGAGCAATGAGCAGTTCTTC.

CDR3 nucleotides: TGTGCCAGCAGCTCCCGGGACTGGAACACTGAAGCTTTCTTT. It encodes CASSSRDWNTEAFF. The chain joins TRBV7-9 to TRBJ1-1; D may be TRBD1 (5 bases). Germline-derived CDR1 and CDR2 are SEHNR and FQNEAQ (reference sequence). V was trimmed by 4 bases and J by 1 base, leaving 10 bases between them. This CDR3 comprises 14 residues.

The chain is built from TRBV5-4 and TRBJ2-7; 7 bases are a match to TRBD1. Per germline, CDR1 SGHNT and CDR2 YYREEE (reference sequence). CDR3 size: 14 residues. The trim removed 4 bases at V and 3 bases at J, leaving 7 bases unmatched. The CDR3 loop is CASSSRQGNYEQYF. The CDR3 coding sequence is TGTGCCAGCAGCAGTCGACAGGGAAACTACGAGCAGTACTTC.

The rearrangement uses TRBV4-2 and TRBJ1-2; 9 bases line up with TRBD1. Trimming cost V 5 bases and J 1 base; bases outside gene matches: 8. Germline V CDR1 and CDR2: LGHNA, YNFKEQ. This CDR3 is 16 amino acids long. CDR3 nucleotides: TGTGCCAGCAGCAGACAGGGGGAATCCATTAACTATGGCTACACCTTC. Residues: CASSRQGESINYGYTF.

V and J are TRBV5-1 and TRBJ2-4; possible D gene TRBD1, 6 bases. The CDR3 loop spans 14 amino acids. Trimming left V 2 bases short and J 9 bases short, with 15 bases between. The germline V gene encodes CDR1 SGHRS and CDR2 YFSETQ. The CDR3 nucleotides read TGCGCCAGCAGCTTAGGGCCCAGGGGATCCATTCAGTACTTC. Translating it yields CASSLGPRGSIQYF.

The chain is built from TRBV10-3 and TRBJ1-2; D unresolved. Germline CDR1 and CDR2: ENHRY and SYGVKD. CDR3 length: 16 amino acids. V shed 3 bases and J shed 4 bases, with 18 bases lying between them. CDR3 amino acids: CAISDPKFHLTYGYTF. Here the CDR3 DNA reads TGTGCCATCAGTGATCCGAAATTTCATCTTACCTATGGCTACACCTTC.

The rearrangement links TRBV9 to TRBJ2-3; D call uncertain. The CDR3 extends over 15 amino acids. The germline V and J ends were trimmed by 6 bases and 1 base, with 15 bases remaining between them. Germline V lookup: CDR1 SGDLS, CDR2 YYNGEE. CDR3 nucleotide sequence: TGTGCCAGCACCTCCGCGGCACGGCGCACAGATACGCAGTATTTT. It yields the protein CASTSAARRTDTQYF.

Here the CDR3 DNA reads TGTGCCAGCAGCTTAGATTGGAGCTCCTACAATGAGCAGTTCTTC. It codes for CASSLDWSSYNEQFF. The chain employs TRBV7-2 and TRBJ2-1; D is uncertain. The CDR3 is 15 residues long. The germline gives CDR1 SGHTA, CDR2 FQGNSA. Trimming cost V 1 base and J 0 bases, with 7 bases left between them.

This clone appeared once. The chain uses TRBV4-1 and TRBJ2-1; D might be TRBD1 or TRBD2, each matching 6 bases. There are 17 residues in the CDR3. Germline CDR1 is MGHRA and CDR2 is YSYEKL. V was pared by 3 bases and J by 2 bases, with 17 bases between. DNA of the CDR3: TGCGCCAGCAGCCAGAAACCGGGGGCGACCGCCTACAATGAGCAGTTCTTC. Translating it yields CASSQKPGATAYNEQFF.

About this clone: This sample includes further DNA sequences coding for the same CDR3. The chain couples TRBV29-1 to TRBJ1-1, with D possibly TRBD1 on 5 matching bases. CDR1 is SQVTM, CDR2 ANQGSEA, per germline. This CDR3 is 13 amino acids long. Trimming left V 2 bases short and J 2 bases short, with 9 bases between. CDR3 sequence: CSVEQGGNTEAFF. The CDR3 DNA is TGCAGCGTTGAACAGGGTGGAAACACTGAAGCTTTCTTT.

The chain recombines TRBV5-1 with TRBJ2-1; TRBD1 aligns across 8 bases. The germline gives CDR1 SGHRS, CDR2 YFSETQ. The CDR3 is 13 amino acids. The trim removed 5 bases at V and 5 bases at J, leaving 3 bases unmatched. Written as DNA, the CDR3 is TGCGCCAGCAGAGAACAGGGGGACAATGAGCAGTTCTTC. Translated, it gives CASREQGDNEQFF.

This clone came up a few times. The chain uses TRBV2 and TRBJ2-1, with 10 nucleotides matching TRBD1. V trimming: 3 bases; J trimming: 6 bases; junction bases outside the gene matches: 5. Germline loops: CDR1 SNHLY, CDR2 FYNNEI. This CDR3 contains 15 residues. The DNA of the CDR3 is TGTGCCAGCAGTGATTGGGACAGGGGAGGCAATGAGCAGTTCTTC. This sequence encodes CASSDWDRGGNEQFF. Filled out from reference TRBV2 and TRBJ2-1, the complete variable domain reads EPEVTQTPSHQVTQMGQEVILRCVPISNHLYFYWYRQILGQKVEFLVSFYNNEISEKSEIFDDQFSVERPDGSNFTLKIRSTKLEDSAMYFCASSDWDRGGNEQFFGPGTRLTVL.

The table lists this clone with a few counts. The rearrangement uses TRBV7-2 and TRBJ2-1, with D uncertain. CDR3 length: 14 amino acids. CDR1 and CDR2 from the germline V gene are SGHTA and FQGNSA. Trimming stripped 1 base from V and 2 bases from J, with 6 bases between. CDR3 protein: CASSLDGTYNEQFF. CDR3 bases: TGTGCCAGCAGCTTAGACGGAACCTACAATGAGCAGTTCTTC. The full variable domain, in which reference TRBV7-2 and TRBJ2-1 provide the parts outside the CDR3, is GAGVSQSPSNKVTEKGKDVELRCDPISGHTALYWYRQSLGQGLEFLIYFQGNSAPDKSGLPSDRFSAERTGGSVSTLTIQRTQQEDSAVYLCASSLDGTYNEQFFGPGTRLTVL.

The V and J genes are TRBV18 and TRBJ2-7; 8 nucleotides match TRBD2. Germline V lookup: CDR1 KGHSH, CDR2 LQKENI. V shed 2 bases and J 2 bases; nucleotides not matched to a gene: 11. The CDR3 loop spans 17 amino acids. CDR3 protein: CASSPVRTSCVTYEQYF. CDR3 in DNA: TGTGCCAGCTCACCAGTGAGGACTAGCTGCGTAACCTACGAGCAGTACTTC.

This clone was recorded once. J is TRBJ2-5 and V is TRBV2; 7 nucleotides match TRBD1. The CDR3 has 13 residues. Germline loops: CDR1 SNHLY, CDR2 FYNNEI. V shed 6 bases, J shed 5 bases, and the junction held 6 bases outside the gene matches. This CDR3 is CASREGAWETQYF. The CDR3 bases are TGTGCCAGCAGAGAGGGGGCTTGGGAGACCCAGTACTTC.

This chain links TRBV6-1 with TRBJ2-7; TRBD2 aligns across 9 bases. The germline CDR1 and CDR2 sequences are MNHNS and SASEGT. V dropped 8 bases and J dropped 5; count of bases not matched to a gene: 13. The CDR3 runs 15 residues. CDR3 bases: TGTGCCAGCTCGCGGCGGGAGGGGTCTGAGAACGAGCAGTACTTC. It yields the protein CASSRREGSENEQYF.

This clone was seen more than once but under ten times. V gene TRBV30 combines with J gene TRBJ1-4; 9 bases map to TRBD1. Germline loops: CDR1 GTSNPN, CDR2 SVGIG (reference sequence). CDR3 length equals 12 residues. The CDR3 protein is CACGQGNEKLFF. CDR3 DNA: TGTGCATGCGGACAGGGGAATGAAAAACTGTTTTTT.

This clone appeared a single time. V gene TRBV5-4 combines with J gene TRBJ2-2; unclear D gene. The CDR3 extends over 12 amino acids. V was cut by 4 bases and J by 1 base, with 2 bases left in between. Per germline, CDR1 SGHNT and CDR2 YYREEE (reference sequence). CDR3 sequence (DNA): TGTGCCAGCAGCCGGAACACCGGGGAGCTGTTTTTT. This translates into CASSRNTGELFF.

As DNA, the CDR3 is TGTGCCTTCCTGACTAGCGGGACAGCGGGCTACGAGCAGTACTTC. This translates into CAFLTSGTAGYEQYF. V and J are TRBV30 and TRBJ2-7, with TRBD2 matching 11 bases. This CDR3 has 15 amino acids. CDR1 and CDR2 from the germline V gene are GTSNPN and SVGIG (reference sequence). The trim removed 7 bases at V and 3 bases at J, leaving 11 bases unmatched.